This T cell receptor beta chain was captured in a study of blood T cells in healthy people across ages. A second PCR of 7 to 11 cycles used a sample-barcoded 5' primer and a J-beta primer mix. TCRdb re-analysed the 5' RACE reads in MiXCR, keeping a single row per CDR3 protein. The data hold 800,000 or so distinct CDR3 sequences, with around 25% observed a single time. The CDR3 runs 15 residues. The V and J ends lost 0 bases and 7 bases, in that order; junction bases with no gene match: 5. Every participating donor contributed roughly 9.6 milliliters of peripheral blood through a draw. Study-wide points: A strong correlation was seen between TCR beta diversity and naive T cell percentage.

Points on this clonotype: What it recognizes is unknown.

This same sample was also taken into another study, of T cells of mothers and their children. That source adds: Both sample barcodes and 2-4 random nucleotides came from the M1S primer of the second PCR. Per child, 2.5 million to 3.5 million TCR beta CDR3 reads were obtained, against over 8 million per mother.

The gene calls are TRBV12-3 or TRBV12-4 and TRBJ1-5; TRBD1 matches at 8 bases. Input material: blood. The receptor's source is a boy aged 5-17 years in good health. The CDR3 sequence is CASSLAQGGKQPQHF. The CDR3 DNA is TGTGCCAGCAGTTTAGCACAGGGGGGGAAACAGCCCCAGCATTTT.